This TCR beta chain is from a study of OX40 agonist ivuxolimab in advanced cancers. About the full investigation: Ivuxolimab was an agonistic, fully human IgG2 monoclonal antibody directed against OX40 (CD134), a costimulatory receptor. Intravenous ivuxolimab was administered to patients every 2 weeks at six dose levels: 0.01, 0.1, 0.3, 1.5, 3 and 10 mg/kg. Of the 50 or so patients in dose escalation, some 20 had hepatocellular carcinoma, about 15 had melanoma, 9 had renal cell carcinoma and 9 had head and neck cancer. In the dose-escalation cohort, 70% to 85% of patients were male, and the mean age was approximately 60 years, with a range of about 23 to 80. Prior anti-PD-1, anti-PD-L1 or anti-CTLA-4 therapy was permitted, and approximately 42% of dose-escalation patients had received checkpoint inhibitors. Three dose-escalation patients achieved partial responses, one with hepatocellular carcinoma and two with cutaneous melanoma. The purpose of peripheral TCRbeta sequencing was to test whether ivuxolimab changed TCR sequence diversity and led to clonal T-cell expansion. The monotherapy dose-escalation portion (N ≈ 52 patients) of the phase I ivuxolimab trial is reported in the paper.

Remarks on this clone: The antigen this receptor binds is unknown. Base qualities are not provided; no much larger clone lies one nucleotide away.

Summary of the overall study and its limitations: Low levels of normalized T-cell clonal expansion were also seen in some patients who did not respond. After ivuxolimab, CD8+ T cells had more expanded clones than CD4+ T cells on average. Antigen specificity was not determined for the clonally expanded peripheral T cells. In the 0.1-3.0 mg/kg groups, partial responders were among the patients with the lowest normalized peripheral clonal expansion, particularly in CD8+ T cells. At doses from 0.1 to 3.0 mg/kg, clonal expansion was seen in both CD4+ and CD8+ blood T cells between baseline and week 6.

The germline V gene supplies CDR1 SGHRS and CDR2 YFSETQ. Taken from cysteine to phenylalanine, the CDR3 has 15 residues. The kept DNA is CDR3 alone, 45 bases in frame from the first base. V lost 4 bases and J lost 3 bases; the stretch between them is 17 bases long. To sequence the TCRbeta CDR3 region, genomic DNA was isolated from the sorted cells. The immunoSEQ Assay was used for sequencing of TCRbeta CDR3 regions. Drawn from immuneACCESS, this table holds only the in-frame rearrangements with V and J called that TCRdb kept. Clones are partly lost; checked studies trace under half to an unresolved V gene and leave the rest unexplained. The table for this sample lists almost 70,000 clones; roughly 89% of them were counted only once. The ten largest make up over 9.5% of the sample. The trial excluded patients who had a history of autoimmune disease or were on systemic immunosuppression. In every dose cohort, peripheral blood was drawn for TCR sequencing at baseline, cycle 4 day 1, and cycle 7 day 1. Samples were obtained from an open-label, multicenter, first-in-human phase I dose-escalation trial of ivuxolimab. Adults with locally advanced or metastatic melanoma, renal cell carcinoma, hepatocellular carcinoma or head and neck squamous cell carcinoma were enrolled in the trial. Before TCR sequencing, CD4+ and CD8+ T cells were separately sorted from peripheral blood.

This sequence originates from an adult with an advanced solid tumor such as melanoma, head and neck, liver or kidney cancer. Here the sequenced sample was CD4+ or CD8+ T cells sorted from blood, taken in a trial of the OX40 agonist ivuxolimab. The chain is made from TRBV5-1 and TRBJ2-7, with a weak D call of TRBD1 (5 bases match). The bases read TGCGCCAGCAGCATACAGGCAGGGCGGAGCTACGAGCAGTACTTC. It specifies CASSIQAGRSYEQYF.